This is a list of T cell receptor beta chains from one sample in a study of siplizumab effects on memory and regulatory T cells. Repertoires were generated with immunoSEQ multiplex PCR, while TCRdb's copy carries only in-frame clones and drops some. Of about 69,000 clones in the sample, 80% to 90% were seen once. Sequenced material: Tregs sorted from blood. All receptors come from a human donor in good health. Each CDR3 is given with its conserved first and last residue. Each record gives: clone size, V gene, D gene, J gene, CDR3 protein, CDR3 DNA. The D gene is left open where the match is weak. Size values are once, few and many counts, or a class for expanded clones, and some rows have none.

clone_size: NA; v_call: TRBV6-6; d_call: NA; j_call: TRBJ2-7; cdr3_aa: CASSQAGLFYEQYF; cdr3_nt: TGTGCCAGCAGTCAGGCAGGGCTTTTCTACGAGCAGTACTTC
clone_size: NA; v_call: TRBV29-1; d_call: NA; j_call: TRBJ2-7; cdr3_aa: CSVGGPGLGEQYF; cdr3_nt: TGCAGCGTTGGAGGCCCGGGGTTAGGCGAGCAGTACTTC
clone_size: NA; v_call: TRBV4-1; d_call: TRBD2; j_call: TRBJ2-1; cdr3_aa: CASSQTGLAGYEQFF; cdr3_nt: TGCGCCAGCAGCCAAACGGGACTAGCGGGATATGAGCAGTTCTTC
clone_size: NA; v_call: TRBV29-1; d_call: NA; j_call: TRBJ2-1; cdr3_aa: CSGSGTANNEQFF; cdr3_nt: TGCAGCGGCAGCGGGACAGCCAACAATGAGCAGTTCTTC
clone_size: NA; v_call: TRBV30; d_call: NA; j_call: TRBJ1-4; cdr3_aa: CAWSGTLGSGKLFF; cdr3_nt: TGTGCCTGGAGTGGGACCTTAGGATCGGGAAAACTGTTTTTT
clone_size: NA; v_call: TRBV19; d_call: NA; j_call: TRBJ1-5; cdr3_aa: CASSTGHNSNQPQHF; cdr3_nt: TGTGCCAGTAGTACCGGACATAATAGCAATCAGCCCCAGCATTTT
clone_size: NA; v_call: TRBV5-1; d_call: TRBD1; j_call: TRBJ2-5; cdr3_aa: CASSDKGQGGLETQYF; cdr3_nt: TGCGCCAGCAGCGACAAGGGACAGGGTGGATTGGAGACCCAGTACTTC
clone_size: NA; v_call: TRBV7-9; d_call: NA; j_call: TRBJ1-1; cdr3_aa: CASSLEGNTEAFF; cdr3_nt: TGTGCCAGCAGCTTAGAAGGGAACACTGAAGCTTTCTTT
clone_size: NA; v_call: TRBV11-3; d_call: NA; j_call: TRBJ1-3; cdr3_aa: CASSAGHPGNTIYF; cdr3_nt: TGTGCCAGCAGCGCAGGTCACCCTGGAAACACCATATATTTT
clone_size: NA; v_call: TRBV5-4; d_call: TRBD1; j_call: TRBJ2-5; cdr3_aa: CASSWTGPQETQYF; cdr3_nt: TGTGCCAGCAGTTGGACAGGGCCCCAAGAGACCCAGTACTTC
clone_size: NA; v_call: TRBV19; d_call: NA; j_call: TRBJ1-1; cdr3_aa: CASSIVWGGTEAFF; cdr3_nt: TGTGCCAGTAGTATAGTGTGGGGCGGCACTGAAGCTTTCTTT
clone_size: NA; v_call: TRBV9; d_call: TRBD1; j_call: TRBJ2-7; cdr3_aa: CASSAGDRGLAYEQYF; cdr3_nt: TGTGCCAGCAGCGCCGGGGACAGGGGGCTTGCCTACGAGCAGTACTTC
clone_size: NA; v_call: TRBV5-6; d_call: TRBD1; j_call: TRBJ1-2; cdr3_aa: CASSGGTEYGYTF; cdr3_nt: TGTGCCAGCAGCGGAGGGACAGAGTATGGCTACACCTTC
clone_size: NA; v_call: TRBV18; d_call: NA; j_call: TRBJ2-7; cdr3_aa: CASSPRTPRGQYF; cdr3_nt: TGTGCCAGCTCACCACGGACCCCCCGGGGGCAGTACTTC
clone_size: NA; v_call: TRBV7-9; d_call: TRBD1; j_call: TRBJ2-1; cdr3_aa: CASSPGTASYNEQFF; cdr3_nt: TGTGCCAGCAGCCCAGGGACAGCTTCCTACAATGAGCAGTTCTTC
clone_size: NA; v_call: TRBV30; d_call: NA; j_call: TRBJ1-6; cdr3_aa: CAWRSIGWNSPLHF; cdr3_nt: TGTGCCTGGAGAAGTATTGGTTGGAATTCACCCCTCCACTTT
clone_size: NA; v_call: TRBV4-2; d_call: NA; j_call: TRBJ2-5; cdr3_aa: CASSQERSGRRLYF; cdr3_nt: TGTGCCAGCAGCCAAGAAAGGAGTGGGAGACGGCTGTACTTC
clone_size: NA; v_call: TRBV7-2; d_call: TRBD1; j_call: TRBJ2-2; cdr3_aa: CASSSPGQAATGELFF; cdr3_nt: TGTGCCAGCAGCTCACCGGGACAGGCGGCCACCGGGGAGCTGTTTTTT
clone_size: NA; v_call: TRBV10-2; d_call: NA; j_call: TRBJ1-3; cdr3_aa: CASSDGNTIYF; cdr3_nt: TGCGCCAGCAGTGACGGAAACACCATATATTTT
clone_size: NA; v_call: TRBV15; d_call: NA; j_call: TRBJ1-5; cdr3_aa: CATSRDRGAGNQPQHF; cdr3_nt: TGTGCCACCAGCAGAGATAGGGGTGCTGGCAATCAGCCCCAGCATTTT
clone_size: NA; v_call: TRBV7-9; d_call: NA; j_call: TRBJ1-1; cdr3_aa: CASSLIGGTEAFF; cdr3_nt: TGTGCCAGCAGCCTCATCGGGGGCACTGAAGCTTTCTTT
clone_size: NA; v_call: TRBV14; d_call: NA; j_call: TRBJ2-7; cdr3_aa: CASSQDHWRYEQYF; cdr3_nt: TGTGCCAGCAGCCAAGACCACTGGAGGTACGAGCAGTACTTC
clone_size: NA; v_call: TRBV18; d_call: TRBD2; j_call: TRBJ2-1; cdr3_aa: CASSPRSGSRDEQFF; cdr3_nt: TGTGCCAGCTCACCACGGAGCGGGAGTAGGGATGAGCAGTTCTTC
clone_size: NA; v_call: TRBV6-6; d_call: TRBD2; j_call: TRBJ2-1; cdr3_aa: CASTDGRQTDEQFF; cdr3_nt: TGTGCCAGCACCGACGGGAGGCAAACTGATGAGCAGTTCTTC
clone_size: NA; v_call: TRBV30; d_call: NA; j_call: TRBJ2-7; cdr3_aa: CAWSQGRYEQYF; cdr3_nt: TGTGCCTGGAGTCAAGGCAGATACGAGCAGTACTTC
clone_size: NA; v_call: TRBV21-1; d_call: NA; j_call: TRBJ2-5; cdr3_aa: CASQDRAGETQYF; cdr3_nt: TGTGCCAGTCAGGACAGGGCCGGAGAGACCCAGTACTTC
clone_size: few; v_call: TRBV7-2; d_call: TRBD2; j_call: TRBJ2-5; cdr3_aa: CASGPGLAGQQETQYF; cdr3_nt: TGTGCCAGCGGCCCGGGACTAGCGGGACAGCAAGAGACCCAGTACTTC
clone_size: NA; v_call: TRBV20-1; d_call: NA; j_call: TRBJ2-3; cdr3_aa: CSAPRVDTQYF; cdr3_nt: TGCAGTGCCCCCCGAGTCGATACGCAGTATTTT
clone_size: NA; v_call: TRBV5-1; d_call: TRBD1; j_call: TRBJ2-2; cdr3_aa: CASKGAGGELFF; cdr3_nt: TGCGCCAGCAAGGGGGCCGGCGGGGAGCTGTTTTTT